Presented here are 22 T cell receptor beta chains from one specimen sequenced in a study of T cells in Graves' hyperthyroidism and ophthalmopathy. TCR beta CDR3 regions were amplified from RNA transcripts. RT-PCR in the first round (using the HTBI primer set) targeted the TCR CDR3. TCRdb independently ran MiXCR on the multiplex PCR reads; one entry per CDR3 protein. The table shows hundreds of thousands of distinct CDR3 sequences, with roughly 15% occurring only once. The sample was blood. These receptors were collected from a man in his late teens or twenties with Graves' ophthalmopathy.

This clonotype was observed a handful of times. The V gene is TRBV7-2, the J gene TRBJ1-2, with D perhaps TRBD1 (5 bases). CDR1 SGHTA and CDR2 FQGNSA come from the germline V gene. The V end was cut by 5 bases, the J end by 5 bases, with 15 bases between. The CDR3 has 14 residues. The CDR3 region has the DNA TGTGCCAGCAGCCACGGGGGGGGAGGGTATGGCTACACCTTC. Encoded protein: CASSHGGGGYGYTF. The full variable domain, in which reference TRBV7-2 and TRBJ1-2 provide the parts outside the CDR3, is GAGVSQSPSNKVTEKGKDVELRCDPISGHTALYWYRQSLGQGLEFLIYFQGNSAPDKSGLPSDRFSAERTGGSVSTLTIQRTQQEDSAVYLCASSHGGGGYGYTFGSGTRLTVV.

This clonotype was recorded many times. The rearrangement uses TRBV12-3 or TRBV12-4 and TRBJ2-1, with a possible D match to TRBD2 (5 bases). The CDR3 covers 14 residues. V gave up 4 bases and J gave up 8 bases, with 15 bases separating them. Here the CDR3 DNA reads TGTGCCAGCAGTTCCATTAGGAGGTGGGATGAGCAGTTCTTC. This gives the protein CASSSIRRWDEQFF.

This clonotype was found many times. At one of its ends the junction is not consistent with the germline gene, which may arise from a read error. The V gene is TRBV11-2, the J gene TRBJ2-6, with D possibly matching TRBD2 (6 bases). Germline CDR1 is SGHAT and CDR2 is FQNNGV. The CDR3 is made up of 15 amino acids. The CDR3 loop is CASSLGRSGANVLTF. DNA for the CDR3: TGTGCCAGCAGTTTAGGGAGGTCTGGGGCCAACGTCCTGACTTTC.

The table lists this clonotype with many counts. CDR3 nucleotide sequence: TGCAGCGTTGAAGTGGCGGGAGTGGGTAATGAGCAGTTCTTC. This codes for CSVEVAGVGNEQFF. V usage is TRBV29-1 and J usage is TRBJ2-1; 7 bases map to TRBD2. CDR3 length: 14 residues. Trimming cost V 1 base and J 7 bases; bases outside gene matches: 7. Germline V CDR1 and CDR2: SQVTM, ANQGSEA.

This clonotype turned up a few times. J is TRBJ2-2 and V is TRBV29-1; 9 nucleotides agree with TRBD2. CDR3 length: 15 residues. The V gene's germline CDR1 is SQVTM and CDR2 ANQGSEA. The J segment lost 3 bases and the V segment lost 2 bases, leaving 4 bases of the junction unmatched. The CDR3: CSVERRGRDTGELFF. In DNA form, the CDR3 reads TGCAGCGTTGAAAGGCGCGGGAGGGACACCGGGGAGCTGTTTTTT.

This clonotype has more than one count but fewer than ten. The chain couples TRBV24-1 to TRBJ1-1; D remains ambiguous. This CDR3 spans 13 amino acids. Trimming took 0 bases from V and 10 from J, leaving 11 bases between them. Germline V gives CDR1 KGHDR, CDR2 SFDVKD. CDR3 coding DNA: TGTGCCACCAGTGATTTGCAACCGACGGGAGCTTTCTTT. This encodes CATSDLQPTGAFF.

This clonotype was seen a handful of times. This chain uses TRBV20-1 with TRBJ1-2, with 7 bases identical to TRBD1. J lost 1 base, V lost 0 bases, and 8 bases had no gene match. The V gene's germline CDR1 is DFQATT and CDR2 SNEGSKA (reference sequence). The CDR3 runs to 16 residues. CDR3: CSARDRDSFLNYGYTF. The CDR3 DNA follows: TGCAGTGCTAGAGATCGGGACAGCTTCCTTAACTATGGCTACACCTTC.

DNA for the CDR3: TGTGCCAGTAGCCAACAAGGAGCGGGGGCCTCAGATACGCAGTATTTT. This gives the protein CASSQQGAGASDTQYF. V usage is TRBV19 and J usage is TRBJ2-3, with TRBD2 identical over 8 bases. The CDR3 has 16 residues. Germline CDR1 is LNHDA and CDR2 is SQIVND (reference sequence). V gave up 6 bases and J gave up 4 bases; unmatched junction bases: 12.

Remarks on this clonotype: A much larger clone lies one base from this, so it may be a read error. V gene TRBV5-6 combines with J gene TRBJ1-2, with a possible D match to TRBD1 (5 bases). The CDR3 is 12 residues long. Germline loops: CDR1 SGHDT, CDR2 YYEEEE. The CDR3 nucleotides read TGTGCCAACAGCAACCAGGGTCCTGGCTACACCTTC. Its protein product is CANSNQGPGYTF. Complete variable domain (other parts from reference TRBV5-6 and TRBJ1-2): DAGVTQSPTHLIKTRGQQVTLRCSPKSGHDTVSWYQQALGQGPQFIFQYYEEEERQRGNFPDRFSGHQFPNYSSELNVNALLLGDSALYLCANSNQGPGYTFGSGTRLTVV.

This chain joins TRBV12-3 or TRBV12-4 and TRBJ2-7; 8 positions match TRBD2. This CDR3 spans 15 amino acids. Trimming cost V 2 bases and J 2 bases; bases outside gene matches: 5. CDR3 residues: CASSLSLAGTYEQYF. Here the CDR3 DNA reads TGTGCCAGCAGTTTAAGTTTAGCGGGGACCTACGAGCAGTACTTC.

The table lists this clonotype with many counts. The chain employs TRBV29-1 and TRBJ1-6; the match to TRBD1 covers 9 bases. Germline values: CDR1 SQVTM, CDR2 ANQGSEA. CDR3 length equals 18 residues. Trimming cost V 3 bases and J 9 bases; bases outside gene matches: 18. CDR3 nucleotide sequence: TGCAGCGTTGATTGGGACAGGGAAGTCTGGAAGGAAGGTTCACCCCTCCACTTT. Residues: CSVDWDREVWKEGSPLHF.

There are many counts of this clonotype. The chain combines TRBV6-1 with TRBJ1-5, with D unclear. Trimming stripped 5 bases from V and 0 bases from J, with 17 bases between. Germline V lookup: CDR1 MNHNS, CDR2 SASEGT. There are 17 residues in the CDR3. The CDR3 DNA reads TGTGCCAGCAGTCGTGACCAGGTAGCATATAGCAATCAGCCCCAGCATTTT. Amino acids: CASSRDQVAYSNQPQHF.

This clonotype has ten or more counts. The chain links TRBV6-1 to TRBJ1-1; D uncertain. The CDR3 covers 15 residues. Per germline, CDR1 MNHNS and CDR2 SASEGT. The V end was cut by 2 bases, the J end by 1 base, with 11 bases between. The DNA of the CDR3 is TGTGCCAGCAGTGAAATGGGCACCTCGAACACTGAAGCTTTCTTT. This sequence encodes CASSEMGTSNTEAFF.

This chain links TRBV28 with TRBJ2-1, with 11 bases that match TRBD2. After removal of 6 bases from V and 4 bases from J, the junction contained 8 bases not matched to a gene. Germline lookup yields CDR1 MDHEN and CDR2 SYDVKM. This CDR3 comprises 16 residues. The CDR3 loop is CASRLTSGSQYNEQFF. CDR3 bases: TGTGCCAGCAGACTAACTAGCGGGAGCCAATACAATGAGCAGTTCTTC. Filled out from reference TRBV28 and TRBJ2-1, the complete variable domain reads DVKVTQSSRYLVKRTGEKVFLECVQDMDHENMFWYRQDPGLGLRLIYFSYDVKMKEKGDIPEGYSVSREKKERFSLILESASTNQTSMYLCASRLTSGSQYNEQFFGPGTRLTVL.

This clonotype was recorded many times. The chain links TRBV20-1 to TRBJ1-5; no firm D call. Germline V gene sequence: CDR1 DFQATT, CDR2 SNEGSKA (reference sequence). Trimming stripped 3 bases from V and 7 bases from J, with 13 bases between. The CDR3 runs to 13 residues. The CDR3 is CSARAAFGQPQHF. DNA for the CDR3: TGCAGTGCTAGGGCAGCCTTTGGACAGCCCCAGCATTTT.

V and J are TRBV4-1 and TRBJ2-7; TRBD2 matches 7 bases. The CDR3 totals 15 residues. The V gene's germline CDR1 is MGHRA and CDR2 YSYEKL. With 7 bases clipped from V and 4 bases from J, the junction kept 13 bases outside the gene matches. CDR3: CASTASLGTIYEQYF. CDR3 coding DNA: TGCGCCAGCACCGCCTCTCTTGGGACTATTTACGAGCAGTACTTC.

This clonotype was seen a single time. A much larger clonotype is one base distant, so this may be a read error. V gene TRBV12-3 or TRBV12-4 combines with J gene TRBJ1-2; TRBD1 matches at 10 bases. This CDR3 contains 16 residues. CDR3 loop: CTSSPSGDRGSYGYTF. The CDR3 coding sequence is TGTACCAGCAGTCCTAGTGGGGACAGGGGTTCGTATGGCTACACCTTC.

The V and J genes are TRBV6-6 and TRBJ1-3, with 9 bases identical to TRBD1. The CDR3 spans 16 residues. Germline assignment: CDR1 MNHNY and CDR2 SVGAGI (reference sequence). V gave up 0 bases and J gave up 4 bases; unmatched junction bases: 4. The CDR3 sequence is CASSYSGTGTGNTIYF. The CDR3 DNA reads TGTGCCAGCAGTTACTCTGGGACAGGGACCGGAAACACCATATATTTT.

Concerning this clonotype itself: A much larger clone differs from this one at a single base, so this may be a read error. The gene calls are TRBV5-1 and TRBJ1-1; no reliable D call. The germline gives CDR1 SGHRS, CDR2 YFSETQ. V was pared by 0 bases and J by 5 bases, with 11 bases between. The CDR3 runs to 14 residues. The CDR3 here is CASSLGQAFTEAFF. DNA of the CDR3: TGCGCCAGCAGCTTGGGGCAGGCTTTTACTGAAGCTTTCTTT. Full variable domain (missing parts from reference TRBV5-1 and TRBJ1-1): KAGVTQTPRYLIKTRGQQVTLSCSPISGHRSVSWYQQTPGQGLQFLFEYFSETQRNKGNFPGRFSGRQFSNSRSEMNVSTLELGDSALYLCASSLGQAFTEAFFGQGTRLTVV.

This clonotype was counted ten times or more. The V gene is TRBV12-3 or TRBV12-4, the J gene TRBJ1-1; D gene ambiguous. Trimming removed 6 bases from V and 1 base from J, with 6 bases in between. The CDR3 extends over 12 amino acids. CDR3 sequence (DNA): TGTGCCAGCAGGAACACGAACACTGAAGCTTTCTTT. The encoded protein is CASRNTNTEAFF.

The rearrangement links TRBV12-3 or TRBV12-4 to TRBJ2-1, with 10 bases matching TRBD2. The CDR3 contains 20 residues. The V gene end was trimmed by 0 bases and the J gene end by 12 bases; junction bases not matched to a gene: 23. The CDR3 region is CASSLAPGQAIGVAGGGQFF. For the CDR3, the DNA is TGTGCCAGCAGTTTAGCCCCGGGACAGGCGATAGGAGTAGCGGGAGGAGGGCAGTTCTTC.

The chain joins TRBV20-1 to TRBJ2-7, with D possibly being TRBD2 (6 bases). CDR1 is DFQATT, CDR2 SNEGSKA, per germline (reference sequence). The CDR3 loop spans 14 amino acids. Trimming cost V 6 bases and J 5 bases, with 20 bases left between them. The CDR3 DNA reads as TGCAGTGCCTTCTGGAGGGCCCGCCAGCACGAGCAGTACTTC. Its translation: CSAFWRARQHEQYF.